Listed below are T cell receptor beta chains from one sample, sequenced in a study of identical twins. In TCRdb, the 5' RACE reads were re-called with MiXCR into one record per CDR3 protein. Of a few hundred thousand distinct CDR3 sequences listed, more than 9% are singletons. This sample also appeared in a second study, on yellow fever vaccine responses in identical twins.

Sample: PBMCs. All receptors come from a woman aged 18-29 years in good health. The conserved cysteine and the conserved F or W are not part of the CDR3 here.

j_gene	v_gene	CDR3aa
TRBJ2-1	TRBV9	ASSVAPGLVWSEQF
TRBJ1-6	TRBV19	ASSIVNSPLH
TRBJ2-5	TRBV6-2/TRBV6-3	ASRLRDAGSQETQY
TRBJ2-1	TRBV29-1	SVASSRNEQF
TRBJ2-1	TRBV5-1	ASRALAGGYNEQF
TRBJ2-7	TRBV7-9	ASSAPDRNPYSYEQY
TRBJ2-1	TRBV11-2	ASSWGGEQF
TRBJ2-5	TRBV24-1	ATSDSRLGQGETQY
TRBJ2-1	TRBV20-1	SARDTWAGTTEQF
TRBJ2-2	TRBV2	ASSQTSGRAIGELF
TRBJ2-1	TRBV20-1	SARDGTSSYNEQF
TRBJ2-3	TRBV12-3/TRBV12-4	ASSETDTQY
TRBJ1-1	TRBV6-5	ASRGQGAKAEAF
TRBJ1-1	TRBV14	ASSLRTGAGTEAF
TRBJ2-7	TRBV7-2	ASSLTQSSYEQY
TRBJ2-1	TRBV3-1	ASSQDLGGQVNEQF
TRBJ2-3	TRBV18	ASSPDYSPTLGTDTQY
TRBJ2-3	TRBV24-1	ATSDLVLDTDTQY
TRBJ2-7	TRBV6-1	ASRDPGTGVSYEQY
TRBJ2-1	TRBV3-1	ASSPSGGEQF
TRBJ2-2	TRBV5-1	ASSQRLAGPGELF
TRBJ2-7	TRBV7-9	ASSGRGGTRSEYEQY
TRBJ2-5	TRBV20-1	SARGGQQQETQY
TRBJ1-1	TRBV27	ASRVQGLANTEAF
TRBJ2-3	TRBV9	ASSKSGGAFTDTQY
TRBJ2-1	TRBV9	ASSVAPSRPEQF
TRBJ1-2	TRBV10-3	AISGNRGNYGYT
TRBJ2-1	TRBV29-1	SVEVSPDSYNEQF
TRBJ2-3	TRBV20-1	SASASDTQY
TRBJ2-1	TRBV4-2	ASSQTAGGPSMATHEQF
TRBJ2-7	TRBV12-3/TRBV12-4	ASSQDGLEQY
TRBJ2-5	TRBV20-1	SARDNYLWETQY
TRBJ2-5	TRBV16	ASSHAGGRETQY
TRBJ1-5	TRBV5-1	ARLVQMNQPQH
TRBJ2-1	TRBV28	ASSPRLEQF
TRBJ2-2	TRBV11-2	ASSLEVTGAGELF
TRBJ1-5	TRBV6-5	ASSYSTGQPQH
TRBJ1-1	TRBV2	ASRPQGARNTEAF
TRBJ1-1	TRBV10-3	AVSSDSMNTEAF
TRBJ2-7	TRBV10-3	AISPAYEQY
TRBJ1-6	TRBV14	ASSQDRVNSPLH
TRBJ1-3	TRBV28	ASSSVAWVGNTIY
TRBJ2-1	TRBV4-3	ASSQDRLAGVYNEQF
TRBJ2-1	TRBV11-2	ASSLGGVDNEQF
TRBJ1-2	TRBV10-2	ASSEGNGYT
TRBJ2-2	TRBV7-9	ASRGTGSDTGELF
TRBJ2-1	TRBV15	ATSPTTTGEPQQF
TRBJ2-3	TRBV28	ASSLAQSSTDTQY
TRBJ2-1	TRBV2	ASRTSGRDEQF
TRBJ2-7	TRBV20-1	SANPGVRGSSYEQY
TRBJ1-5	TRBV20-1	SARDLESQPQH
TRBJ2-7	TRBV7-2	ASSLSSGVYEQY
TRBJ2-2	TRBV12-3/TRBV12-4	ASSNLAATGELFF
TRBJ2-2	TRBV12-3/TRBV12-4	ASGRDAGELF
TRBJ2-5	TRBV7-2	ASSQQTGPKTQY
TRBJ2-1	TRBV7-2	ASSLGILYNEQF
TRBJ2-7	TRBV9	ASSVGDTISYEQY